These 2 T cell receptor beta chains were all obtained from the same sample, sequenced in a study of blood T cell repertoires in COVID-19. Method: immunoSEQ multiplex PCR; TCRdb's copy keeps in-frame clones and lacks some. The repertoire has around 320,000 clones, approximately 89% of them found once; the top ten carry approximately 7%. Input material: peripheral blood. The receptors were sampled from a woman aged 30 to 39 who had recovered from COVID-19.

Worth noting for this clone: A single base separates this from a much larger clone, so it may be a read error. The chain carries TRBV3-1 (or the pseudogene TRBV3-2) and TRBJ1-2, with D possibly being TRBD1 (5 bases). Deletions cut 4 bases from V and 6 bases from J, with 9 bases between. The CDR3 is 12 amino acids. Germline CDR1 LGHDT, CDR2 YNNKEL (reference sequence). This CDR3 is CASSLGGDGYTF. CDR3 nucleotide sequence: TGTGCCAGCAGCCTGGGAGGGGATGGCTACACCTTC.

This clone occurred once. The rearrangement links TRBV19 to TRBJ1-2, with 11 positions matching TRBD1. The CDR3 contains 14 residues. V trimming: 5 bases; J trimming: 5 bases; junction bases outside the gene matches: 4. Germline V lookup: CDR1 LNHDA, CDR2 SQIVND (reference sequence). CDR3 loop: CASSHGQGAYGYTF. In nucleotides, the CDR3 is TGTGCCAGTAGTCACGGACAGGGGGCTTATGGCTACACCTTC.